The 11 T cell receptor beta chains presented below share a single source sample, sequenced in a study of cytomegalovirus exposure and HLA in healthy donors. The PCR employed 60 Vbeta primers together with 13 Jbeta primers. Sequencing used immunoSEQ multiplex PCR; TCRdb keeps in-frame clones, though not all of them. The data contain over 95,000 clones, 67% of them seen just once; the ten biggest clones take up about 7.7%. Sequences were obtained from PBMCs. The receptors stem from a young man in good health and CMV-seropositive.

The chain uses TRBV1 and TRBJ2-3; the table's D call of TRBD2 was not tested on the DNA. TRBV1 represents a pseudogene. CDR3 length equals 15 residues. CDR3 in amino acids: CTSSQRGGSTDTQYF. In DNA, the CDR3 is TGCACCAGCAGCCAGCGGGGGGGCAGCACAGATACGCAGTATTTT.

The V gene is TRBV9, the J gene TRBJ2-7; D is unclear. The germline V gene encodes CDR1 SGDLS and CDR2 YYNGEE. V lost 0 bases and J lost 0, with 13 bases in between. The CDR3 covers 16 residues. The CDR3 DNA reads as TGTGCCAGCAGCGTAGCTAGACTGGTCCGCTCCTACGAGCAGTACTTC. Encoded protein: CASSVARLVRSYEQYF.

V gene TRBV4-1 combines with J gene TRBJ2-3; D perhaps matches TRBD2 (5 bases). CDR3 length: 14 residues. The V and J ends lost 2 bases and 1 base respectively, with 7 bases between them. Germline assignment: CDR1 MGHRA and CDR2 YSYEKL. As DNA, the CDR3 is TGCGCCAGCAGCCAATTGAGGGGCACAGATACGCAGTATTTT. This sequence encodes CASSQLRGTDTQYF.

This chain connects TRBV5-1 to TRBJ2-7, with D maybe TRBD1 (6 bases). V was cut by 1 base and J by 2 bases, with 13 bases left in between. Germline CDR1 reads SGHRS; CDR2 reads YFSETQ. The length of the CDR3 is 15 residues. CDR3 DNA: TGCGCCAGCAGCTTGTCCAGAACAGGGACCTACGAGCAGTACTTC. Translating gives CASSLSRTGTYEQYF.

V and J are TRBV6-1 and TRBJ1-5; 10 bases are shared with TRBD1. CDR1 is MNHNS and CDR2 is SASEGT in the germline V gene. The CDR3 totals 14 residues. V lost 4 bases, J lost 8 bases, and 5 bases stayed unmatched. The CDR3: CASSVGQGNEPQHF. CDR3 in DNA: TGTGCCAGCAGTGTGGGACAGGGGAATGAGCCCCAGCATTTT.

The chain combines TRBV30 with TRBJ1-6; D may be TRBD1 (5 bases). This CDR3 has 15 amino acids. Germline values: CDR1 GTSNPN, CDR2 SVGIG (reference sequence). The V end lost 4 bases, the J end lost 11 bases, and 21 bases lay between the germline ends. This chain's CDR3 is CAWTDGYRSTAPLHF. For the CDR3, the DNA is TGTGCCTGGACAGACGGGTACAGGTCTACGGCACCCCTCCACTTT.

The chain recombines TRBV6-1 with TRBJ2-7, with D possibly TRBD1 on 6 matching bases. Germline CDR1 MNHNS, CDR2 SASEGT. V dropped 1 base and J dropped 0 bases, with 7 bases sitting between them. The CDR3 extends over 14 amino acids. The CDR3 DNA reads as TGTGCCAGCAGTGAAGGGGACACCTCCTACGAGCAGTACGTC. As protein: CASSEGDTSYEQYV.

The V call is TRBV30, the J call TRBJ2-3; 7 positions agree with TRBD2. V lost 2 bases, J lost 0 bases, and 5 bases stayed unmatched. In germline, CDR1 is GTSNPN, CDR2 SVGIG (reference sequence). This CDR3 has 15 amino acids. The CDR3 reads CAWSPLLASTDTQYF. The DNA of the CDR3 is TGTGCCTGGAGTCCCCTACTAGCGAGCACAGATACGCAGTATTTT.

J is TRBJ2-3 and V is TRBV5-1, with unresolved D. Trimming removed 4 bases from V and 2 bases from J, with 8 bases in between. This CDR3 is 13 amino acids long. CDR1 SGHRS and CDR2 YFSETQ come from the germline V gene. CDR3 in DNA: TGCGCCAGCAGCAGCAGCGCCACAGATACGCAGTATTTT. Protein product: CASSSSATDTQYF. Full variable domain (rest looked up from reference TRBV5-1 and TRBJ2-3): KAGVTQTPRYLIKTRGQQVTLSCSPISGHRSVSWYQQTPGQGLQFLFEYFSETQRNKGNFPGRFSGRQFSNSRSEMNVSTLELGDSALYLCASSSSATDTQYFGPGTRLTVL.

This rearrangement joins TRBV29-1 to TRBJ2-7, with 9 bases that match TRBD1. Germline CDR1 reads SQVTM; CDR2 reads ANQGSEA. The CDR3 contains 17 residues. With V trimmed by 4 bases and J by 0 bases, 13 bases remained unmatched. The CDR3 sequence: CSVVFGQGQGTSYEQYF. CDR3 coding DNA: TGCAGCGTTGTATTTGGCCAGGGACAGGGAACCTCCTACGAGCAGTACTTC.

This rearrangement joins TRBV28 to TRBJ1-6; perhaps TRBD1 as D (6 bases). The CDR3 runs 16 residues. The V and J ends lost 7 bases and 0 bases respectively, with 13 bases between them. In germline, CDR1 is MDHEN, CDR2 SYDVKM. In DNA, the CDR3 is TGTGCCAGCATACAGGGCAGGCCCTCCTATAATTCACCCCTCCACTTT. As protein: CASIQGRPSYNSPLHF.